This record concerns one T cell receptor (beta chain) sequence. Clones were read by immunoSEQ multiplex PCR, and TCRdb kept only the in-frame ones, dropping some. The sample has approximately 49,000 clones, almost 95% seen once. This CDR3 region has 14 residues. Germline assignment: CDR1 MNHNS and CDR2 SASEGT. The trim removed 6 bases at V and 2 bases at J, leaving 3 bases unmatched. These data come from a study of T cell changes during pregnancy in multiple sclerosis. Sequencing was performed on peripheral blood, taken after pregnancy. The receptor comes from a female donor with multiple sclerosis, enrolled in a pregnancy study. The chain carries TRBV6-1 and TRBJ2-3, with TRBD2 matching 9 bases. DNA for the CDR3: TGTGCCAGCAGGAGCGGGGGGTCCACAGATACGCAGTATTTT. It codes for CASRSGGSTDTQYF.